The T cell receptor beta chain described here comes from a study of T cells in localized non-small cell lung cancer. V dropped 0 bases and J dropped 12 bases, with 14 bases sitting between them. Germline-derived CDR1 and CDR2 are GTSNPN and SVGIG (reference sequence). The CDR3 has 12 amino acids. Clones were read by immunoSEQ multiplex PCR, and TCRdb kept only the in-frame ones, dropping some. The table shows around 92,000 clones, with approximately 90% occurring only once. The sequence was collected from a woman aged 40-70 years with stage II squamous cell lung carcinoma. The sequencing here drew on PBMCs, taken before any cancer treatment. V gene TRBV30 combines with J gene TRBJ1-2, with D tentatively TRBD1 (6 bases). CDR3 in DNA: TGTGCCTGGAGTGTGGGAACAGGGCAAGACACCTTC. As protein: CAWSVGTGQDTF. The full variable domain, its missing parts supplied by reference TRBV30 and TRBJ1-2, is SQTIHQWPATLVQPVGSPLSLECTVEGTSNPNLYWYRQAAGRGLQLLFYSVGIGQISSEVPQNLSASRPQDRQFILSSKKLLLSDSGFYLCAWSVGTGQDTFGSGTRLTVV.